The present T cell receptor (beta chain) was sequenced within a study of technical replicates of blood from several donors. Between the trimmed V and J ends, which lost 2 bases and 1 base, there was a span of 17 bases. Germline V gene lookup returns CDR1 SNHLY and CDR2 FYNNEI. This CDR3 spans 17 amino acids. Method: immunoSEQ multiplex PCR; TCRdb's copy keeps in-frame clones and lacks some. The sample includes tens of thousands of clones, roughly 86% seen only once; the top ten take 4% to 5.5%. The sequenced material came from PBMCs. The rearrangement links TRBV2 to TRBJ2-5; D not resolved. This receptor was identified in a human donor in good health. Some clones in this sample may be carry-over from other donors' samples. The CDR3 bases are TGTGCCAGCAGTGAACGAGGATTAGAAACATCCCAAGAGACCCAGTACTTC. Residues: CASSERGLETSQETQYF.